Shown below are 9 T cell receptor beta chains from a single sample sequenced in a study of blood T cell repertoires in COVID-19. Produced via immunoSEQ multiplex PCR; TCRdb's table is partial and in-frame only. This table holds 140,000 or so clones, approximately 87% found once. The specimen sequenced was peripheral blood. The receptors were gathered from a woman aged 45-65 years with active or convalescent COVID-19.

Here the CDR3 reads CASSLRGRYEQYF. DNA of the CDR3: TGTGCCAGCAGTTTGCGGGGGCGATACGAGCAGTACTTC. The chain joins TRBV27 to TRBJ2-7; perhaps TRBD2 as D (7 bases). CDR3 length: 13 residues. Trimming removed 3 bases from V and 4 bases from J, with 10 bases in between. The germline CDR1 and CDR2 sequences are MNHEY and SMNVEV (reference sequence).

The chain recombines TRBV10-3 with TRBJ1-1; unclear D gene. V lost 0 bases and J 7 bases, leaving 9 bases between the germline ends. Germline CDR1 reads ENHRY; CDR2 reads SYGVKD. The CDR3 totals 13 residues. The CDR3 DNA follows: TGTGCCATCAGTGAGTCAGAACAGTATGAAGCTTTCTTT. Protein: CAISESEQYEAFF.

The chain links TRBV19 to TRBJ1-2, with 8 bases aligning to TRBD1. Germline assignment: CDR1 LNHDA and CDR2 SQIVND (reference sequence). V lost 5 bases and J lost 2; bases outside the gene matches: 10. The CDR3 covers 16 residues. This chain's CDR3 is CASSLVSTGANYGYTF. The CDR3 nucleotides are TGTGCCAGTAGTCTCGTCTCGACAGGGGCCAACTATGGCTACACCTTC.

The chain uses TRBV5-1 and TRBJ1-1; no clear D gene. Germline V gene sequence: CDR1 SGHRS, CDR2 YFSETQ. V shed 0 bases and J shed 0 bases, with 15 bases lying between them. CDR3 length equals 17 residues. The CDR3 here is CASSLDGGRYMNTEAFF. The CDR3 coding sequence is TGCGCCAGCAGCTTGGATGGAGGGCGGTACATGAACACTGAAGCTTTCTTT.

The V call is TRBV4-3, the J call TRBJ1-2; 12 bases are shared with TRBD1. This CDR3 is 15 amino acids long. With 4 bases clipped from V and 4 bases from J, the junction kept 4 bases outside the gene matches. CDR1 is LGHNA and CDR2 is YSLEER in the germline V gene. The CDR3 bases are TGCGCCAGCAGCCCGGGGACAGGGGGCGGCTATGGCTACACCTTC. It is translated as CASSPGTGGGYGYTF.

The CDR3 coding sequence is TGTGCCAGCAGTCGTGGCGTCAGCGACGAGCAGTACTTC. This gives the protein CASSRGVSDEQYF. This chain uses TRBV6-5 with TRBJ2-7; unclear D gene. V dropped 5 bases and J dropped 5 bases, with 13 bases sitting between them. This CDR3 has 13 residues. CDR1 MNHEY and CDR2 SVGAGI come from the germline V gene.

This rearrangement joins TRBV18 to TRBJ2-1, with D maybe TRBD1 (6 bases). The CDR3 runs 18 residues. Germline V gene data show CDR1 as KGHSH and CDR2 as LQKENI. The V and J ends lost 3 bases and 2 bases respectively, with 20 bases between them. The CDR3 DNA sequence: TGTGCCAGCTCACCCTACCAGGGGAGTCAACCCCCCTACAATGAGCAGTTCTTC. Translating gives CASSPYQGSQPPYNEQFF.

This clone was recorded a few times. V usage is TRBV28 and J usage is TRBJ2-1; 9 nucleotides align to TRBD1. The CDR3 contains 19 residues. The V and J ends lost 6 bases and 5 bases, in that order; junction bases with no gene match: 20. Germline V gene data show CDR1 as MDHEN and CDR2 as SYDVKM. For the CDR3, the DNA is TGTGCCAGCAGCCGTCCTTCGCGGTGGGAGGACAGGGGCCACAATGAGCAGTTCTTC. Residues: CASSRPSRWEDRGHNEQFF.

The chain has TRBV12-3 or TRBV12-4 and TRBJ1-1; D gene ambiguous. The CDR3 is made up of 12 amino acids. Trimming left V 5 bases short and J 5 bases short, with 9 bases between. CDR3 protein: CASSPLLTEAFF. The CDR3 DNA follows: TGTGCCAGCAGTCCCCTACTTACTGAAGCTTTCTTT.